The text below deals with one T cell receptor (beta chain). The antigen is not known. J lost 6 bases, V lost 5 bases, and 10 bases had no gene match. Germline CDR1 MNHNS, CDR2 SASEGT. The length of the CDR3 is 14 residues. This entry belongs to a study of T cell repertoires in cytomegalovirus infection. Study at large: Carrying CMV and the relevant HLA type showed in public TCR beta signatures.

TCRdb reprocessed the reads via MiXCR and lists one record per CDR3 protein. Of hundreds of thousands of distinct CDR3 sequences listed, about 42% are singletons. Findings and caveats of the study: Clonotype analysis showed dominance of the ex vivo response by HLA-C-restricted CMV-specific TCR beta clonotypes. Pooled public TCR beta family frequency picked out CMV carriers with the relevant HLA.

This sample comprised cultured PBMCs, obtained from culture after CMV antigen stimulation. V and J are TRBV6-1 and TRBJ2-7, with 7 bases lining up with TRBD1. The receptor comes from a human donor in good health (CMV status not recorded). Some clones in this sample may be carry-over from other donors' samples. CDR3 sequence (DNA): TGTGCCAGCAGTCTCCGACAGGGAACCCTCGAGCAGTACTTC. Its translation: CASSLRQGTLEQYF.